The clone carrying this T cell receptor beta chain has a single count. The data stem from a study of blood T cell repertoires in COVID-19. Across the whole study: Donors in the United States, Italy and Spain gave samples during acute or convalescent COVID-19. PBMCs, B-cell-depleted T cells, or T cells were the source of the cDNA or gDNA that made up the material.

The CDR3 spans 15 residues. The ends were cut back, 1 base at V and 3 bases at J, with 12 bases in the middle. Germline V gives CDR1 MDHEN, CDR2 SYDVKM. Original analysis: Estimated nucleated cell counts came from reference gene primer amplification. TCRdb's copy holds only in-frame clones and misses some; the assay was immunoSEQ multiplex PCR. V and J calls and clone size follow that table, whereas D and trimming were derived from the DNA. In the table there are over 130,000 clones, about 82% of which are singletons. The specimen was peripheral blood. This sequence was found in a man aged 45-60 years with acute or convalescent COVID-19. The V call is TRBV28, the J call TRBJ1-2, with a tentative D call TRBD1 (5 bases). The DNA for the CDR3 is TGTGCCAGCAGTTTATATGCGACAGCCTACTATGGCTACACCTTC. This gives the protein CASSLYATAYYGYTF.